This entry describes one T cell receptor beta chain. The data derive from a study of blood T cell repertoires in COVID-19. Whole-study context: COVID-19 samples from acute and convalescent phases originated in the United States, Italy and Spain. Sample material is recorded as cDNA or gDNA derived from T cells, B-cell-depleted T cells, or PBMCs.

CDR1 and CDR2 from the germline V gene are LGHNA and YNFKEQ. This CDR3 has 15 residues. V was cut by 0 bases and J by 8 bases, with 16 bases left in between. Per the study methods: Nucleated cell counts were estimated from reference gene primer amplification. Using immunoSEQ multiplex PCR, the repertoire was profiled, and TCRdb retains in-frame clones only, with some absent. V and J calls and clone size are given by that table; D and trimming were obtained from the DNA. The sample holds about 140,000 clones; 65% to 85% are singletons and the top ten take 3% to 4.5%. The receptor was derived from a woman aged 55-70 years with acute or convalescent COVID-19. The rearrangement links TRBV4-2 to TRBJ1-2; possibly TRBD1 for D (5 bases). What was sequenced was peripheral blood. CDR3 coding DNA: TGTGCCAGCAGCCAAGATCTGGAGCCGGGGGGAGGCTACACCTTC. Residues: CASSQDLEPGGGYTF.